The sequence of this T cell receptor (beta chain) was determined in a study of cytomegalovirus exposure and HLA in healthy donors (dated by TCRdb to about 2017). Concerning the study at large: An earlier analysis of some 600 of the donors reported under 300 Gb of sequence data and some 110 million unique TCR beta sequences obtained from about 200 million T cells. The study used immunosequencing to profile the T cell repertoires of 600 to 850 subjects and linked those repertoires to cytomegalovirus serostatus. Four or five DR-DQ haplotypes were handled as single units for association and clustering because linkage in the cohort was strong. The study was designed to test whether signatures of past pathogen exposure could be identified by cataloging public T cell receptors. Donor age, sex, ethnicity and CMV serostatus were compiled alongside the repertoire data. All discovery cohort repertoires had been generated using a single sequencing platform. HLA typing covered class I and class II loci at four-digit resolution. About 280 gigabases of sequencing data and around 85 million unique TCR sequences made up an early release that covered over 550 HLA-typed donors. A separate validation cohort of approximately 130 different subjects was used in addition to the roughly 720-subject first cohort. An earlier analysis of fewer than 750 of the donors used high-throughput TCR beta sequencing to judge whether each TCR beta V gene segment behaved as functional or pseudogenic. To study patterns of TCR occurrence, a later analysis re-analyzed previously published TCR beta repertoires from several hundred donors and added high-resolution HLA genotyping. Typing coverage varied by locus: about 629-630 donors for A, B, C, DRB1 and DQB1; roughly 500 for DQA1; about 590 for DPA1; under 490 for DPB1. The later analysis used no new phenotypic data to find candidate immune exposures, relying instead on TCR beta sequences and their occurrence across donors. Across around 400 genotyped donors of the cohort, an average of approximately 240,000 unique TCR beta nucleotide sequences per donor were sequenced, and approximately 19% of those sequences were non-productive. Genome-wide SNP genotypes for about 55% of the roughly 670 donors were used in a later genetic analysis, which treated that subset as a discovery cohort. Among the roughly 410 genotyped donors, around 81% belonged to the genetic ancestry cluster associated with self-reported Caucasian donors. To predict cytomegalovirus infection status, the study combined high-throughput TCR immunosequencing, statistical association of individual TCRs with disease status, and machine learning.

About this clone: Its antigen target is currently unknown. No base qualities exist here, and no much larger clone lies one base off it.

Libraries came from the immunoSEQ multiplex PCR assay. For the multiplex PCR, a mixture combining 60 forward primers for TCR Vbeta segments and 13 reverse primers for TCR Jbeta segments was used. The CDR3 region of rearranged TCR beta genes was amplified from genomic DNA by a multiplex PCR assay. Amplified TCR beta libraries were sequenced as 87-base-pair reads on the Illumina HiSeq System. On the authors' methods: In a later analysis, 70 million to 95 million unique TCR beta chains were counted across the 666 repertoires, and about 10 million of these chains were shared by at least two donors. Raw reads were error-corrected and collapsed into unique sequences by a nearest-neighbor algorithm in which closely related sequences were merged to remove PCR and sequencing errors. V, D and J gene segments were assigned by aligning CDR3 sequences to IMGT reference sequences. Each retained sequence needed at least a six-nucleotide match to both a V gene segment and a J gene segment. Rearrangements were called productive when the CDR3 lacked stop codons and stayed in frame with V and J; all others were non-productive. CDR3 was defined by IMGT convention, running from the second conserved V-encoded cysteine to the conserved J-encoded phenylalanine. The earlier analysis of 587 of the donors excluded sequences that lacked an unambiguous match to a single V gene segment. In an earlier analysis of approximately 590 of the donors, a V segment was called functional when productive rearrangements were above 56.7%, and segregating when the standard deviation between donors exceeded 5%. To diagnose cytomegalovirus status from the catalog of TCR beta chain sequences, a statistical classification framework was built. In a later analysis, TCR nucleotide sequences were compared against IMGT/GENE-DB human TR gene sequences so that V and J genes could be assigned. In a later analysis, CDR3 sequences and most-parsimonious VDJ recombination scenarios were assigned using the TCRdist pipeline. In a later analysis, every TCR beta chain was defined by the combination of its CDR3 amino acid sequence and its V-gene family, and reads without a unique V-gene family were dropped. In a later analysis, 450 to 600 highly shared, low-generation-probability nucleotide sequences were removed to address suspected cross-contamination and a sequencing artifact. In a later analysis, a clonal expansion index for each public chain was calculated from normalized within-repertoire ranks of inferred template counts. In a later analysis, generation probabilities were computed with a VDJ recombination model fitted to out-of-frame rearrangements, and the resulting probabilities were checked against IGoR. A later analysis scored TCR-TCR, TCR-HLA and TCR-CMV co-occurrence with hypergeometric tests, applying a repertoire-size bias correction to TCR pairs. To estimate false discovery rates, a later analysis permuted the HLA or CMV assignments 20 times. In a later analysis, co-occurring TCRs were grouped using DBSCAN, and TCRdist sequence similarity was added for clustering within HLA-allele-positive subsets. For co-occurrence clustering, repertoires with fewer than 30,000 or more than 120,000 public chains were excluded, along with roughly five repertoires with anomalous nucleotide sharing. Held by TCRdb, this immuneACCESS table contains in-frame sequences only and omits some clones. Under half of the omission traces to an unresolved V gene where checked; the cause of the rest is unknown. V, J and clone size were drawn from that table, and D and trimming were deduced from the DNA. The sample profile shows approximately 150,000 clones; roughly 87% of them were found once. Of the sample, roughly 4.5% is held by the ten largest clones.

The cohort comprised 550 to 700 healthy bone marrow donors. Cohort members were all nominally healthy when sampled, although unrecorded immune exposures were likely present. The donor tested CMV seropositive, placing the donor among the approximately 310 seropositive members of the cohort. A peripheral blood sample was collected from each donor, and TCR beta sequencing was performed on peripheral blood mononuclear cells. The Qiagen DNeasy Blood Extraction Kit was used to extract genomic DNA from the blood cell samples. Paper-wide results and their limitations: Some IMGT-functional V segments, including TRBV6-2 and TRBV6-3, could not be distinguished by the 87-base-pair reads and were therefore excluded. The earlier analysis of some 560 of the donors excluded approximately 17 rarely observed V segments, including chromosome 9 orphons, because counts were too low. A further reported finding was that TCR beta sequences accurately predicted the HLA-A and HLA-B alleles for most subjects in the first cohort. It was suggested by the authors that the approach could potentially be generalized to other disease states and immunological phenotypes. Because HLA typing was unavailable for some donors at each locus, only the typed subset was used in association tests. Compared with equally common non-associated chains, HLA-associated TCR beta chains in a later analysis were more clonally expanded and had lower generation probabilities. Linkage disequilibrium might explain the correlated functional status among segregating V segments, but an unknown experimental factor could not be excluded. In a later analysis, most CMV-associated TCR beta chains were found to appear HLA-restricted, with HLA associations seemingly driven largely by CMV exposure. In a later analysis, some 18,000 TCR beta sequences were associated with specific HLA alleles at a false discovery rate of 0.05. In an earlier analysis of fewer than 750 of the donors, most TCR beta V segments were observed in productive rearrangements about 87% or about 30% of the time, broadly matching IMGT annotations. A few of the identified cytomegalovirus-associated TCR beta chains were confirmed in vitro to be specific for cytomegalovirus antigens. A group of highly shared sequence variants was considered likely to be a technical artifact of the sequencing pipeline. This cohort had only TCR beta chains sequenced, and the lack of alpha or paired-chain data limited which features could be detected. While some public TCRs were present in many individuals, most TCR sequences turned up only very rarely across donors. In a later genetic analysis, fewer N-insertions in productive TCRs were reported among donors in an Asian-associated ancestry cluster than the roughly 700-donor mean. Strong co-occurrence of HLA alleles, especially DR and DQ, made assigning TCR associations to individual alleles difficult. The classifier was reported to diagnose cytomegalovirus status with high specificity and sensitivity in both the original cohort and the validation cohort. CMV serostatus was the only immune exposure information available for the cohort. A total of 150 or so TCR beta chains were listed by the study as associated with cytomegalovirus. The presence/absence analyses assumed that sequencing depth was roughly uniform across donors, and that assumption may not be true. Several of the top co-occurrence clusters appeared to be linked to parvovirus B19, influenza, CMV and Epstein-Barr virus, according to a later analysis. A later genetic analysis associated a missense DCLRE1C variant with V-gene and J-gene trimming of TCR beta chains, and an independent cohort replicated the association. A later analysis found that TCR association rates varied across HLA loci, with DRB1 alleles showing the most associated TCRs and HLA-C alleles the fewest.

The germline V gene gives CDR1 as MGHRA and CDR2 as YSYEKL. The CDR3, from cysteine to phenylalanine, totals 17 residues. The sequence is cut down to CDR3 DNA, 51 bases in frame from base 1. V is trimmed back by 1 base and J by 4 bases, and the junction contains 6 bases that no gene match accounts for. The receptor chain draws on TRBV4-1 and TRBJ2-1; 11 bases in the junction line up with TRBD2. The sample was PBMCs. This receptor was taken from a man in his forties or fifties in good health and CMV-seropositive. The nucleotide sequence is TGCGCCAGCAGCCAAGGCTGGACTAGCGGGCTATACAATGAGCAGTTCTTC. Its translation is CASSQGWTSGLYNEQFF.